These 13 T cell receptor beta chains share one sample of origin, sequenced in a study of blood T cell repertoires in COVID-19. The table came from immunoSEQ multiplex PCR; TCRdb's copy has only in-frame clones and leaves some out. The sample carries 120,000 to 150,000 clones, more than 75% recorded once. Sequenced sample: peripheral blood. The receptors were gathered from a human donor with acute or convalescent COVID-19. The donor label of this sample is uncertain.

This clone occurred a few times. This chain links TRBV7-9 with TRBJ1-6; TRBD1 aligns across 11 bases. Germline lookup yields CDR1 SEHNR and CDR2 FQNEAQ (reference sequence). V shed 5 bases and J 0 bases; nucleotides not matched to a gene: 3. The CDR3 is 17 residues long. CDR3 nucleotides: TGTGCCAGCAGCCCGGACAGGGGGCGCTCCTATAATTCACCCCTCCACTTT. Translated, it gives CASSPDRGRSYNSPLHF.

The J gene is TRBJ2-4, the V gene TRBV5-6; 14 bases are a match to TRBD2. The CDR3 runs to 19 residues. Losses at the gene ends were 0 bases for V and 0 bases for J; bases not matched to a gene: 5. The germline gives CDR1 SGHDT, CDR2 YYEEEE. The CDR3: CASSLAVGLAGGAKNIQYF. The DNA of the CDR3 is TGTGCCAGCAGCTTGGCGGTAGGACTAGCGGGAGGAGCCAAAAACATTCAGTACTTC.

The chain links TRBV7-2 to TRBJ2-3; 8 bases fit TRBD2. V lost 4 bases to trimming and J lost 3 bases; unmatched junction nucleotides: 6. Germline-derived CDR1 and CDR2 are SGHTA and FQGNSA. The CDR3 contains 15 residues. The DNA of the CDR3 is TGTGCCAGCAGCTCCCAGGGACTAGATACAGATACGCAGTATTTT. Encoded protein: CASSSQGLDTDTQYF. The full variable domain, completed using reference TRBV7-2 and TRBJ2-3, is GAGVSQSPSNKVTEKGKDVELRCDPISGHTALYWYRQSLGQGLEFLIYFQGNSAPDKSGLPSDRFSAERTGGSVSTLTIQRTQQEDSAVYLCASSSQGLDTDTQYFGPGTRLTVL.

J is TRBJ1-4 and V is TRBV5-1; D may be TRBD1 (5 bases). The germline V gene encodes CDR1 SGHRS and CDR2 YFSETQ. This CDR3 has 15 amino acids. V was clipped by 1 base and J by 5 bases, with 12 bases between them. CDR3 DNA sequence: TGCGCCAGCAGCTTGTTAGGCAGGACAAATGAAAAACTGTTTTTT. The encoded protein is CASSLLGRTNEKLFF.

This clone has more than one count but fewer than ten. The chain joins TRBV30 to TRBJ1-1; no definite D call. The CDR3 is 13 amino acids. V was shortened by 3 bases and J by 5 bases, with 13 bases between the two germline ends. The germline V gene encodes CDR1 GTSNPN and CDR2 SVGIG (reference sequence). CDR3 sequence reads: CAWRKPGGTEAFF. CDR3 nucleotide sequence: TGTGCCTGGAGAAAGCCGGGCGGGACTGAAGCTTTCTTT.

J is TRBJ1-4 and V is TRBV28; D gene ambiguous. Germline assignment: CDR1 MDHEN and CDR2 SYDVKM. This CDR3 has 13 amino acids. The V and J ends lost 3 bases and 8 bases respectively, with 10 bases between them. The CDR3: CASSFGVWEKLFF. The CDR3 DNA follows: TGTGCCAGCAGTTTCGGTGTCTGGGAAAAACTGTTTTTT.

The chain uses TRBV4-3 and TRBJ1-2; D is undetermined. Germline CDR1 LGHNA, CDR2 YSLEER. Trimming removed 1 base at V and 0 bases at J, with 9 bases between. The CDR3 loop spans 15 amino acids. The CDR3 is CASSQAEGANYGYTF. DNA for the CDR3: TGCGCCAGCAGCCAAGCGGAGGGCGCTAACTATGGCTACACCTTC.

The gene calls are TRBV29-1 and TRBJ2-3, with unresolved D. Trimming pared 6 bases from V and 6 bases from J, leaving 25 bases between. CDR1 and CDR2 from the germline V gene are SQVTM and ANQGSEA. This CDR3 is built from 16 residues. The DNA of the CDR3 is TGCAGCGTCGAGGCTACCATTCCCAAACGCCCGGATACGCAGTATTTT. Protein sequence: CSVEATIPKRPDTQYF.

The chain recombines TRBV29-1 with TRBJ2-5; D remains unclear. This CDR3 comprises 13 residues. Germline CDR1 SQVTM, CDR2 ANQGSEA. Trimming stripped 6 bases from V and 3 bases from J, with 14 bases between. CDR3 protein: CSVSSAGKETQYF. As DNA, the CDR3 is TGCAGCGTGTCCTCCGCAGGCAAAGAGACCCAGTACTTC.

The V gene is TRBV30, the J gene TRBJ1-1, with D possibly TRBD1 on 6 matching bases. The CDR3 has 12 residues. Germline V gene lookup returns CDR1 GTSNPN and CDR2 SVGIG (reference sequence). V dropped 1 base and J dropped 7 bases, with 10 bases sitting between them. As DNA, the CDR3 is TGTGCCTGGAGTGCCATGACAGGTGAAGCTTTCTTT. Its protein product is CAWSAMTGEAFF.

J is TRBJ1-2 and V is TRBV28; the D gene is possibly TRBD1 (6 bases). CDR3 size: 17 residues. V was pared by 5 bases and J by 1 base, with 20 bases between. Germline-derived CDR1 and CDR2 are MDHEN and SYDVKM. This CDR3 reads CASSTGTGRTLNYGYTF. CDR3 nucleotides: TGTGCCAGCAGTACGGGCACAGGGAGAACCCTTAACTATGGCTACACCTTC.

J is TRBJ2-1 and V is TRBV9; 8 nucleotides line up with TRBD2. Germline V CDR1 and CDR2: SGDLS, YYNGEE. The CDR3 runs 13 residues. V dropped 2 bases and J dropped 12; count of bases not matched to a gene: 7. As DNA, the CDR3 is TGTGCCAGCAGCGTTCTAGCGGGCCGGCGGCAGTTCTTC. Protein: CASSVLAGRRQFF.

The chain joins TRBV24-1 to TRBJ2-1, with 8 positions matching TRBD2. Germline CDR1 and CDR2: KGHDR and SFDVKD. This CDR3 comprises 13 residues. The J segment lost 4 bases and the V segment lost 8 bases, leaving 3 bases of the junction unmatched. CDR3 sequence reads: CATTSGGYNEQFF. CDR3 nucleotide sequence: TGTGCCACCACTTCGGGGGGGTACAATGAGCAGTTCTTC.